This T cell receptor beta chain was profiled in a study of beta chain features in type 1 diabetes. Study-level background: The patients were much like the healthy donors in age, gender and cell yields. Across all samples, around 98 million sorted cells were examined.

Since all of the isolated RNA was reverse transcribed, expressed TCRB transcripts were what got sequenced. Generated by immunoSEQ multiplex PCR, the TCRdb table keeps only in-frame clones and is missing some. The table includes 500,000 to 850,000 clones, more than 13% detected once. The germline V gene has CDR1 SGDLS and CDR2 YYNGEE. This CDR3 has 17 amino acids. Trimming stripped 7 bases from V and 4 bases from J, with 24 bases between. General study points: Shorter TCRB CDR3s, moderately but significantly so, were found in Type 1 diabetes patients in all four CD4+ subsets. VDJ junctions from type 1 diabetes patients carried fewer insertions and larger deletions. cDNA-based sequencing might over-represent cells highly expressing TCR.

Comment on this clone: Its antigen is still unknown.

This sequence originates from a man younger than 35 with type 1 diabetes. Specimen: naive CD4+ T cells from blood. This sequence joins TRBV9 and TRBJ1-3; perhaps TRBD1 as D (5 bases). CDR3 coding DNA: TGTGCCAGCTCCTCCGCCCCTGCCGGGGCGCACGGAAACACCATATATTTT. This sequence encodes CASSSAPAGAHGNTIYF.